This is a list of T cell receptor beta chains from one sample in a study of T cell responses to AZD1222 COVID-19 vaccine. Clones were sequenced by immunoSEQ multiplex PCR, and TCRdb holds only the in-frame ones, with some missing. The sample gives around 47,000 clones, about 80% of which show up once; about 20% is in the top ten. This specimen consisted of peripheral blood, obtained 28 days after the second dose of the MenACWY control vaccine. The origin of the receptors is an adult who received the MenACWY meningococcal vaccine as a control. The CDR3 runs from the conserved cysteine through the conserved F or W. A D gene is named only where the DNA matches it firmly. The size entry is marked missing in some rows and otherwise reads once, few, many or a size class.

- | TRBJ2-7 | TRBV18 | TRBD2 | CASSPNTRDYPRPYEQYF | TGTGCCAGCTCACCTAACACCCGGGACTACCCTCGCCCCTACGAGCAGTACTTC
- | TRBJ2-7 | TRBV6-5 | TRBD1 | CASRLPTGDEQYF | TGTGCCAGCAGACTTCCGACAGGGGACGAGCAGTACTTC
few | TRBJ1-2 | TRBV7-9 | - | CASTDNPRTPYGYTF | TGTGCCAGCACCGATAACCCCAGGACTCCCTATGGCTACACCTTC
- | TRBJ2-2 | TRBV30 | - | CAWSEGHTTGELFF | TGTGCCTGGAGTGAAGGACATACGACCGGGGAGCTGTTTTTT
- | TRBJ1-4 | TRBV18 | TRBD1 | CASSLDRANEKLFF | TGTGCCAGCTCATTGGACAGGGCGAATGAAAAACTGTTTTTT
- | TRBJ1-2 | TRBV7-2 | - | CASSLSRKFYGYTF | TGTGCCAGCAGCTTAAGCAGGAAATTCTATGGCTACACCTTC
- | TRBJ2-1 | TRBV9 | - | CASSAIRGSSYNEQFF | TGTGCCAGCAGCGCAATCAGGGGAAGCTCCTACAATGAGCAGTTCTTC
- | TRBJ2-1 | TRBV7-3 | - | CASSFVVQFF | TGTGCCAGCAGCTTCGTTGTGCAGTTCTTC
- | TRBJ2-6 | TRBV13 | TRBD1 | CASSPRGSGANVLTF | TGTGCCAGCAGCCCCAGGGGGTCTGGGGCCAACGTCCTGACTTTC
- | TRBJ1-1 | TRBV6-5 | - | CASSLRAGGTEAFF | TGTGCCAGCAGTTTAAGGGCGGGAGGAACTGAAGCTTTCTTT
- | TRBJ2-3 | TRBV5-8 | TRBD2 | CASSLGAGGAEYMDF | TGTGCCAGCAGCTTGGGCGCGGGGGGTGCCGAATATATGGATTTT
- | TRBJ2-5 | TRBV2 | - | CASSGQLGQETQYF | TGTGCCAGCAGTGGACAGTTAGGGCAAGAGACCCAGTACTTC
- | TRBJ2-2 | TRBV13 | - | CASSLPDTGELFF | TGTGCCAGCAGCCTACCGGACACCGGGGAGCTGTTTTTT
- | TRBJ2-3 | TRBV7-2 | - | CASSLGSHADTQYF | TGTGCCAGCAGCTTAGGGAGCCACGCAGATACGCAGTATTTT
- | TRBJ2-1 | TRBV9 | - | CASSEPTRPSSYNEQFF | TGTGCCAGCAGCGAACCGACTAGACCCAGCTCCTACAATGAGCAGTTCTTC
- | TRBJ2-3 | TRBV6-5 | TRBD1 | CASSGDRDTDTQYF | TGTGCCAGCAGCGGGGACAGGGACACAGATACGCAGTATTTT
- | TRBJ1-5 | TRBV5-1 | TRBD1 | CASSLGQGAHQPQHF | TGCGCCAGCAGCTTGGGACAGGGGGCCCATCAGCCCCAGCATTTT
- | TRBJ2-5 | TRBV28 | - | CASGGLFETQYF | TGTGCCAGTGGGGGATTATTCGAGACCCAGTACTTC